A selection of T cell receptor beta chains follows, all from one sample in a study of blood T cell repertoires in COVID-19. The table came from immunoSEQ multiplex PCR; TCRdb's copy has only in-frame clones and leaves some out. The sample yields about 420,000 clones, around 90% seen once. Sequencing was carried out using peripheral blood. The receptors stem from a man between 18 and 35 years old with COVID-19, enrolled during active disease. Each CDR3 is given with its conserved first and last residue. Each record gives: CDR3 protein, CDR3 DNA, D gene, J gene, V gene, clone size. The D gene is left open where the match is weak. Expanded clones get a size class; other rows say once, few or many, or leave the size out.

CASSQAGRETQYF	TGTGCCAGCAGCCAAGCGGGTCGAGAGACCCAGTACTTC	-	TRBJ2-5	TRBV14	once
CASKAGGAGVTGELFF	TGCGCCAGCAAAGCAGGGGGCGCGGGGGTGACCGGGGAGCTGTTTTTT	-	TRBJ2-2	TRBV10-2	-
CASSLGISDSYNEQFF	TGTGCCAGCAGCTTAGGCATAAGCGACTCCTACAATGAGCAGTTCTTC	-	TRBJ2-1	TRBV7-6	-
CSASLQGGLAKNIQYF	TGCAGTGCTAGTTTGCAGGGAGGCCTAGCCAAAAACATTCAGTACTTC	-	TRBJ2-4	TRBV20-1	-
CATKRDQGGDTQYF	TGTGCCACCAAGCGGGACCAAGGAGGGGATACGCAGTATTTT	TRBD2	TRBJ2-3	TRBV10-3	once
CASSRGTSGGRNNEQFF	TGCGCCAGCAGCCGTGGGACTAGCGGGGGCCGAAACAATGAGCAGTTCTTC	TRBD2	TRBJ2-1	TRBV4-1	-
CASSQGQGREQYF	TGTGCCAGCAGCCAAGGACAGGGGAGGGAGCAGTACTTC	TRBD1	TRBJ2-7	TRBV7-3	once
CASSLGLAPGLNYEQYF	TGTGCCAGCAGTTTAGGGCTAGCGCCGGGCCTCAACTACGAGCAGTACTTC	-	TRBJ2-7	TRBV27	-
CASIERGTGGYLNTGELFF	TGTGCCAGTATCGAAAGGGGGACAGGGGGATATTTGAACACCGGGGAGCTGTTTTTT	TRBD1	TRBJ2-2	TRBV19	-
CASSLETAYGYTF	TGTGCCAGCAGCTTAGAGACAGCCTATGGCTACACCTTC	-	TRBJ1-2	TRBV7-9	many
CASSSSSGIPSETQYF	TGTGCCAGCAGCTCCTCCAGCGGGATACCCTCAGAGACCCAGTACTTC	TRBD2	TRBJ2-5	TRBV7-2	-
CASSYGGGHTYEQYF	TGTGCCAGCAGTTATGGGGGGGGACATACCTACGAGCAGTACTTC	-	TRBJ2-7	TRBV6-5	-
CASKGDRGNNSPLHF	TGTGCCAGCAAGGGGGACAGAGGGAATAATTCACCCCTCCACTTT	TRBD1	TRBJ1-6	TRBV6-5	-
CASNPRGGDITGELFF	TGTGCCAGCAACCCGCGGGGAGGGGATATCACCGGGGAGCTGTTTTTT	TRBD2	TRBJ2-2	TRBV7-8	-
CATSDPRRQGADYGYTF	TGTGCCACCAGTGACCCGAGACGTCAGGGTGCAGACTATGGCTACACCTTC	-	TRBJ1-2	TRBV24-1	-
CASGRAGGAPETQYF	TGTGCCAGCGGAAGGGCGGGGGGGGCCCCAGAGACCCAGTACTTC	TRBD2	TRBJ2-5	TRBV28	-
CASSISGGETQYF	TGCGCCAGCAGCATAAGTGGGGGCGAGACCCAGTACTTC	-	TRBJ2-5	TRBV4-1	-
CASSISGLAGGSTDTQYF	TGTGCCAGTTCTATCTCGGGACTAGCGGGGGGGTCCACAGATACGCAGTATTTT	TRBD2	TRBJ2-3	TRBV19	-
CASSLAANPNTEAFF	TGTGCCAGCAGCCTAGCCGCCAACCCGAACACTGAAGCTTTCTTT	-	TRBJ1-1	TRBV3-1/TRBV3-2	-
CASSSTSGLAGADEQFF	TGTGCCAGCAGTTCAACCTCGGGACTAGCGGGAGCGGATGAGCAGTTCTTC	TRBD2	TRBJ2-1	TRBV6-2/TRBV6-3	few
CASSFGGLSTDTQYF	TGCGCCAGCAGCTTCGGAGGTCTTAGCACAGATACGCAGTATTTT	-	TRBJ2-3	TRBV5-1	-
CASSSSGDNEQFF	TGTGCCAGCAGCTCATCGGGTGACAATGAGCAGTTCTTC	-	TRBJ2-1	TRBV11-3	-
CASSLMSYEQYF	TGTGCCAGCAGCCTAATGTCTTACGAGCAGTACTTC	-	TRBJ2-7	TRBV12-3/TRBV12-4	-
CASSYRQGGFGYTF	TGTGCCAGCAGTTACCGACAGGGAGGTTTCGGCTACACCTTC	TRBD1	TRBJ1-2	TRBV7-8	-
CASSSAQGPTRYTF	TGTGCCAGCTCCTCGGCACAGGGGCCAACACGCTACACCTTC	TRBD1	TRBJ1-2	TRBV28	-
CASSEYFSTGYNEQFF	TGTGCCAGCAGTGAATATTTCTCGACAGGGTACAATGAGCAGTTCTTC	TRBD1	TRBJ2-1	TRBV25-1	-
CASSTSGWAGIGTEAFF	TGTGCCAGCAGCACCAGTGGGTGGGCAGGGATAGGCACTGAAGCTTTCTTT	-	TRBJ1-1	TRBV19	-
CASSYSSRGPYNEQFF	TGTGCCAGCAGTTACTCGTCCAGGGGGCCCTACAATGAGCAGTTCTTC	TRBD1	TRBJ2-1	TRBV6-5	-
CASSRKGQGGSPLHF	TGTGCCAGTAGTAGAAAAGGACAGGGCGGGTCACCCCTCCACTTT	TRBD1	TRBJ1-6	TRBV19	once
CASSQDTENTEAFF	TGTGCCAGCAGCCAAGACACAGAGAACACTGAAGCTTTCTTT	-	TRBJ1-1	TRBV4-2	-
CASSLSGQDTGELFF	TGCGCCAGCAGCTTGAGCGGGCAAGACACCGGGGAGCTGTTTTTT	-	TRBJ2-2	TRBV5-1	-
CSVDVGQGEAFF	TGCAGCGTTGACGTTGGACAGGGGGAAGCTTTCTTT	TRBD1	TRBJ1-1	TRBV29-1	-
CASTPPGQSNEKLFF	TGTGCCAGCACCCCCCCGGGACAGAGTAATGAAAAACTGTTTTTT	TRBD1	TRBJ1-4	TRBV19	-
CASRKRDTDTQYF	TGCGCCAGCAGAAAGAGGGACACAGATACGCAGTATTTT	-	TRBJ2-3	TRBV10-2	-
CASSQKRGLADSTDTQYF	TGTGCCAGCAGCCAAAAAAGGGGACTAGCGGATAGCACAGATACGCAGTATTTT	TRBD2	TRBJ2-3	TRBV14	-
CASSLKGLSTGELFF	TGTGCCAGCAGCTTGAAGGGACTTAGCACCGGGGAGCTGTTTTTT	-	TRBJ2-2	TRBV5-5	-
CASSIAQGLGFNEQFF	TGTGCCAGTAGTATAGCACAGGGGTTGGGATTCAATGAGCAGTTCTTC	TRBD1	TRBJ2-1	TRBV19	-
CASSKGHLNTEAFF	TGTGCCAGTAGTAAAGGACACCTGAACACTGAAGCTTTCTTT	-	TRBJ1-1	TRBV19	-
CASSRTAGLAGRSEQFF	TGTGCCAGCAGTCGGACAGCGGGACTAGCGGGGAGAAGTGAGCAGTTCTTC	TRBD2	TRBJ2-1	TRBV6-6	-
CASSPRQSYEQYF	TGTGCCAGCAGCCCACGACAGTCCTACGAGCAGTACTTC	-	TRBJ2-7	TRBV7-9	-
CASSDEKRGSDTQYF	TGCGCCAGCAGTGATGAGAAGCGGGGTTCAGATACGCAGTATTTT	TRBD2	TRBJ2-3	TRBV10-2	-
CASSLQGYNEQFF	TGTGCCAGCAGCCTTCAGGGGTACAATGAGCAGTTCTTC	-	TRBJ2-1	TRBV7-3	-
CASSQDGAGPGDTQYF	TGTGCCAGCAGCCAAGATGGGGCGGGGCCGGGGGATACGCAGTATTTT	-	TRBJ2-3	TRBV3-1/TRBV3-2	-
CAWSPGQGAETQYF	TGTGCCTGGAGTCCGGGACAGGGGGCAGAGACCCAGTACTTC	TRBD1	TRBJ2-5	TRBV30	-
CASNVGHQPQHF	TGTGCCAGTAATGTGGGCCATCAGCCCCAGCATTTT	-	TRBJ1-5	TRBV19	-